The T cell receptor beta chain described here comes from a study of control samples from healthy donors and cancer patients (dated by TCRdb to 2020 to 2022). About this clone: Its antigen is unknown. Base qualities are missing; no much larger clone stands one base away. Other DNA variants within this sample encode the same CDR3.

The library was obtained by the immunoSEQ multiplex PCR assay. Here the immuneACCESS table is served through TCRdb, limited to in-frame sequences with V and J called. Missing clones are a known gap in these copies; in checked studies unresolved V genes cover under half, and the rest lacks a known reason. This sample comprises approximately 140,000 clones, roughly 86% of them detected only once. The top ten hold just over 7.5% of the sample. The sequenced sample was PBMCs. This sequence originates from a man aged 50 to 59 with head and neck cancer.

The sequence in DNA is TGTGCCAGCAGTCCTGTTGGTCAAAGTTCCTACGAGCAGTACTTC. Its protein reads: CASSPVGQSSYEQYF. Recombination linked TRBV6-5 to TRBJ2-7, with no confident D gene call. V lost 5 bases and J lost 1 base; the stretch between them is 15 bases long. Taken from cysteine to phenylalanine, the CDR3 has 15 residues. The only DNA kept is the CDR3, 45 bases in frame from the first base. From a lookup of the germline V gene, CDR1 and CDR2 are MNHEY and SVGAGI.